Listed below are T cell receptor beta chains from one sample, sequenced in a study of lymphopenia after photon versus proton radiotherapy. Repertoires were generated with immunoSEQ multiplex PCR, while TCRdb's copy carries only in-frame clones and drops some. The sample contains 60,000 to 75,000 clones, roughly 90% of which appear only once. Sequencing used peripheral blood, obtained from a patient treated with proton-based radiotherapy. The receptors were sampled from an elderly man with esophageal cancer. The CDR3 runs from the conserved cysteine through the conserved F or W. A D gene is named only where the DNA matches it firmly. Clone size is stated in some rows and not others, as once, few, many or a class when expanded.

clone size	CDR3 length	V gene	J gene	D gene	CDR3 DNA	CDR3 protein
NA	12	TRBV29-1	TRBJ1-4	TRBD1	TGCAGCGGGGGGACAGGGAAGGAAAAACTGTTTTTT	CSGGTGKEKLFF
NA	14	TRBV9	TRBJ1-1	TRBD1	TGTGCCAGCAGCGCGAGACAGGGGAACACTGAAGCTTTCTTT	CASSARQGNTEAFF
NA	17	TRBV5-4	TRBJ2-7	NA	TGTGCCAGCAGCCCGGGGTCTGGGGGGTGGAGCTCCTACGAGCAGTACTTC	CASSPGSGGWSSYEQYF
NA	14	TRBV27	TRBJ2-7	NA	TGTGCCAGCAGTCCGGGACACTTAGCCTACGAGCAGTACTTC	CASSPGHLAYEQYF
NA	14	TRBV5-6	TRBJ1-2	NA	TGTGCCAGCAGCTTGGGCAGGGGAACAGGTGGCTACACCTTC	CASSLGRGTGGYTF
NA	18	TRBV12-5	TRBJ2-1	NA	TGTGCTAGTGGTTTCCCCGGAATATATGAACGGGACTACAATGAGCAGTTCTTC	CASGFPGIYERDYNEQFF
NA	13	TRBV6-5	TRBJ2-7	TRBD1	TGTGCCACCCGACAGGGGGCCCGTACCGAGCAGTACTTC	CATRQGARTEQYF
NA	15	TRBV7-2	TRBJ2-5	TRBD2	TGTGCCAGCAGCTTCCAGCGGGGGGGCCAAGAGACCCAGTACTTC	CASSFQRGGQETQYF
NA	11	TRBV5-4	TRBJ2-7	NA	TGTGCCAGCAGCTTGGCGTACGAGCAGTACTTC	CASSLAYEQYF
few	12	TRBV7-6	TRBJ1-1	NA	TGTGCCAGCAGCTTAGGAGGCAGTGAAGCTTTCTTT	CASSLGGSEAFF
NA	17	TRBV27	TRBJ2-7	TRBD2	TGTGCCAGCAGTTTAACCCCGGGAGGAGTAACAATCCACGAGCAGTACTTC	CASSLTPGGVTIHEQYF
NA	14	TRBV11-2	TRBJ2-3	NA	TGTGCCAGCAGCTTATTGGGTTTCGCAGATACGCAGTATTTT	CASSLLGFADTQYF
NA	13	TRBV2	TRBJ2-1	TRBD1	TGTGCCAGCAGGGGACAGCGCTACAATGAGCAGTTCTTC	CASRGQRYNEQFF
NA	14	TRBV13	TRBJ2-3	NA	TGTGCCAGCAGCCCGCAGGGAGGAGCAGATACGCAGTATTTT	CASSPQGGADTQYF
NA	13	TRBV5-1	TRBJ2-3	NA	TGCGCCAGCAGCTTGGAGGGCACAGATACGCAGTATTTT	CASSLEGTDTQYF
few	13	TRBV18	TRBJ1-1	NA	TGTGCCAGCTCACCGGAAGACGGCACTGAAGCTTTCTTT	CASSPEDGTEAFF
once	15	TRBV5-1	TRBJ2-3	NA	TGCGCCAGCAGCTTGATCCAGCCGAACACAGATACGCAGTATTTT	CASSLIQPNTDTQYF
NA	15	TRBV9	TRBJ1-4	NA	TGTGCCAGCAGCGTAGAGCAGGGCTTGCGGGAAAAACTGTTTTTT	CASSVEQGLREKLFF
NA	13	TRBV18	TRBJ1-5	NA	TGTGCCAGCTCACCACTCCGGGGACAGCCCCAGCATTTT	CASSPLRGQPQHF
NA	15	TRBV5-1	TRBJ1-2	TRBD1	TGCGCCAGCAAAAAACTGGGACAGGGGATGGATGGCTACACCTTC	CASKKLGQGMDGYTF
NA	14	TRBV7-2	TRBJ1-2	NA	TGTGCCAGCAGTTACCGAGGACAAAACTATGGCTACACCTTC	CASSYRGQNYGYTF
NA	14	TRBV30	TRBJ2-5	TRBD2	TGTGCCTGGAGTCCGGGACTAGCGGGAGAGACCCAGTACTTC	CAWSPGLAGETQYF
NA	16	TRBV7-2	TRBJ2-7	TRBD2	TGTGCCAGCAGCCCAGGGGCTAGCGGGGGCTTCTACGAGCAGTACTTC	CASSPGASGGFYEQYF
NA	14	TRBV7-2	TRBJ2-1	TRBD2	TGTGCCAGCTCGGGGACTAGCGGGCATAATGAGCAGTTCTTC	CASSGTSGHNEQFF
NA	19	TRBV11-1	TRBJ2-2	TRBD2	TGTGCCAGCAGCGCCCACCCGGGACTAGCGGGGGCGAACACCGGGGAGCTGTTTTTT	CASSAHPGLAGANTGELFF
NA	15	TRBV12-2	TRBJ2-2	NA	TGTGCAAGTCGCTTGTTAATAAAGAACACCGGGGAGCTGTTTTTT	CASRLLIKNTGELFF
NA	13	TRBV7-9	TRBJ2-7	TRBD2	TGTGCCTCGGGGGGGACCTCCCCCTACGAGCAGTACTTC	CASGGTSPYEQYF
NA	18	TRBV7-2	TRBJ1-3	NA	TGTGCCAGCAGCTTGTTCGGAGGTGGACAGAGCTCTGGAAACACCATATATTTT	CASSLFGGGQSSGNTIYF
NA	15	TRBV7-3	TRBJ2-2	TRBD2	TGTGCCAGCAGCTTTGGACTAGCGGTGACCGGGGAGCTGTTTTTT	CASSFGLAVTGELFF
NA	15	TRBV9	TRBJ2-2	NA	TGTGCCAGCAGCGTGAGGCAGGGTCGTACCGGGGAGCTGTTTTTT	CASSVRQGRTGELFF
once	16	TRBV19	TRBJ1-6	NA	TGTGCCAGTAGCGTTACTCCTATCTCCTATAATTCACCCCTCCACTTT	CASSVTPISYNSPLHF
few	15	TRBV9	TRBJ2-5	TRBD1	TGTGCCAGCAGCGTAGGGGGACAGAAAAAAGAGACCCAGTACTTC	CASSVGGQKKETQYF
NA	17	TRBV2	TRBJ2-1	TRBD2	TGTGCCAGCAGTGACCCTAGCGGAGGGAGCTCCTACAATGAGCAGTTCTTC	CASSDPSGGSSYNEQFF
NA	14	TRBV10-3	TRBJ2-3	NA	TGTGCCATCAGTGTCCTTGGAGACGCAGATACGCAGTATTTT	CAISVLGDADTQYF
NA	14	TRBV9	TRBJ2-7	TRBD1	TGTGCCAGCAGCGCGACAGGGGTTGGCTACGAGCAGTACTTC	CASSATGVGYEQYF
NA	13	TRBV27	TRBJ2-7	NA	TGTGCCAGCAGTTTGGGGGTGCCCTACGAGCAGTACTTC	CASSLGVPYEQYF
NA	14	TRBV7-2	TRBJ2-1	NA	TGTGCCAGCAGCCTCAAGGGGGATTCTGGTGAGCAGTTCTTC	CASSLKGDSGEQFF
NA	14	TRBV7-2	TRBJ1-1	NA	TGTGCCAGCAGCTTAGCCCCAGGGAACACTGAAGCTTTCTTT	CASSLAPGNTEAFF
few	15	TRBV19	TRBJ1-5	TRBD1	TGTGCCAGTTATTCCGACAGGGATCGCAATCAGCCCCAGCATTTT	CASYSDRDRNQPQHF
NA	15	TRBV9	TRBJ1-2	NA	TGTGCCAGCAGCGTAGGGATGGGGCCTAACTATGGCTACACCTTC	CASSVGMGPNYGYTF
NA	14	TRBV7-8	TRBJ1-1	NA	TGTGCCAGCAGCTTGCGCAGGTCGGGCCTTGAAGCTTTCTTT	CASSLRRSGLEAFF
NA	13	TRBV27	TRBJ2-2	NA	TGTGCCAGCAGCCATAGGGGAGGCGGGGAGCTGTTTTTT	CASSHRGGGELFF
NA	15	TRBV10-2	TRBJ1-4	TRBD1	TGCGCCAGCAGTCCTGGGACAGCAACTAATGAAAAACTGTTTTTT	CASSPGTATNEKLFF
NA	17	TRBV29-1	TRBJ2-7	TRBD2	TGCAGCGTTGAAGGCCTTGGGCTAGCGGGAGCCGACTACGAGCAGTACTTC	CSVEGLGLAGADYEQYF
NA	15	TRBV5-5	TRBJ1-2	NA	TGTGCCAGCAGCCCCCCCTTAGGCGGGTCGGGTGGCTACACCTTC	CASSPPLGGSGGYTF
NA	14	TRBV27	TRBJ1-6	NA	TGTGCCAGCAGCCCGGGACGGGCGGCGTCACCCCTCCACTTT	CASSPGRAASPLHF
NA	14	TRBV18	TRBJ2-5	NA	TGTGCCAGCTCACCACAAAGCGGTCGTGAGACCCAGTACTTC	CASSPQSGRETQYF
NA	14	TRBV12-5	TRBJ2-7	NA	TGTGCTAGTGGTTTGAACGCCGCGACCCGAGAGCAGTACTTC	CASGLNAATREQYF
once	15	TRBV19	TRBJ1-1	NA	TGTGCCAGTAGTAGGGGTCCCTTACTGAACACTGAAGCTTTCTTT	CASSRGPLLNTEAFF
NA	15	TRBV7-3	TRBJ2-2	TRBD1	TGTGCCAGCAGCTTAACTGGGACAGACACCGGGGAGCTGTTTTTT	CASSLTGTDTGELFF
NA	14	TRBV6-5	TRBJ1-1	TRBD1	TGTGCCAGCAGTAAGGACAGGGAGGGGGCTGAAGCTTTCTTT	CASSKDREGAEAFF
few	15	TRBV7-8	TRBJ1-5	NA	TGTGCCAGCAGCTTAGTGCGGGAGAGCAATCAGCCCCAGCATTTT	CASSLVRESNQPQHF
NA	15	TRBV10-2	TRBJ2-7	TRBD2	TGCGCCAGCAGTGAACGGACTAGCGCGGCCTACGAGCAGTACTTC	CASSERTSAAYEQYF
NA	15	TRBV15	TRBJ1-2	NA	TGTGCCACCAGCAGAGGAGCCAGCACCCACTATGGCTACACCTTC	CATSRGASTHYGYTF
NA	16	TRBV7-2	TRBJ2-3	TRBD2	TGTGCCAGCAGCTTAGATAGCGGGGGGGCTATAGATACGCAGTATTTT	CASSLDSGGAIDTQYF
NA	17	TRBV7-2	TRBJ2-2	TRBD2	TGTGCCAGCAGCTTAGGGACTAGCGGGAGTGGCACCGGGGAGCTGTTTTTT	CASSLGTSGSGTGELFF
NA	15	TRBV7-8	TRBJ2-1	NA	TGTGCCAGCAGCCCCCCTACGAGCTCCTACAATGAGCAGTTCTTC	CASSPPTSSYNEQFF